This TCR beta chain came from a study of identical twins. Study-wide points: Abundant beta clonotypes from cord blood had fewer insertions, unlike memory repertoires, which showed none.

This clonotype was detected only a few times. Its matching antigen is unknown. TCRdb independently ran MiXCR on the 5' RACE reads; one entry per CDR3 protein. The table shows hundreds of thousands of distinct CDR3 sequences, with around 6% occurring only once. The germline V gene encodes CDR1 SGHAT and CDR2 FQNNGV. The CDR3 covers 17 residues. Trimming pared 7 bases from V and 1 base from J, leaving 20 bases between. Sequenced input: naive T cells sorted from blood. This receptor was obtained from a man aged 18 to 29 in good health. The rearrangement uses TRBV11-2 and TRBJ2-1; D tentatively fits TRBD1 or TRBD2 (5 bases each). For the CDR3, the DNA is TGTGCCAGCATGGGGGTAGCCGACGACCCATCCTACAATGAGCAGTTCTTC. It yields the protein CASMGVADDPSYNEQFF.